The subject of this entry is one T cell receptor (beta chain). CD8 cells classed as naive were CD45RO-negative and positively selected for CCR7, excluding terminally differentiated effector memory CD45RA+ cells. These data come from a study of shared clonotypes between healthy human individuals. Trimming cost V 4 bases and J 9 bases; bases outside gene matches: 7. There are 15 residues in the CDR3. Germline assignment: CDR1 MGHRA and CDR2 YSYEKL. Clones were sequenced by immunoSEQ multiplex PCR, and TCRdb holds only the in-frame ones, with some missing. The sample records 600,000 or so clones, roughly 96% being singletons.

Sequences were obtained from naive CD8+ T cells sorted from blood. J is TRBJ2-7 and V is TRBV4-1, with TRBD2 matching over 15 bases. This sequence originates from a woman aged 30 to 39 in good health. This CDR3 reads CASSPGTSGRPLQYF. DNA of the CDR3: TGCGCCAGCAGCCCCGGGACTAGCGGGAGGCCCTTGCAGTACTTC.